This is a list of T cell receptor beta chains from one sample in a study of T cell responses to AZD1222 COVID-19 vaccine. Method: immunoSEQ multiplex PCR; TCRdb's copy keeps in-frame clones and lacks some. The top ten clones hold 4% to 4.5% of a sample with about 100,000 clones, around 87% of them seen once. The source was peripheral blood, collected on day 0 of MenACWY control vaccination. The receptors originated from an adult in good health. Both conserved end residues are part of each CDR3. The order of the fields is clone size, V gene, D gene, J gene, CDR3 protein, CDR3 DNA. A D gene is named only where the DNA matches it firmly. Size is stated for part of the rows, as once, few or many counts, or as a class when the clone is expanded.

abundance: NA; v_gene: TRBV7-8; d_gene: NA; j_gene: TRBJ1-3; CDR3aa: CASSPRGSGNTIYF; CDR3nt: TGTGCCAGCAGTCCCCGTGGATCTGGAAACACCATATATTTT
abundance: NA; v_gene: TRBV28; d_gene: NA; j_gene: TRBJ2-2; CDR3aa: CASRPRVGRDTGELFF; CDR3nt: TGTGCCAGCAGGCCTCGGGTGGGCCGGGACACCGGGGAGCTGTTTTTT
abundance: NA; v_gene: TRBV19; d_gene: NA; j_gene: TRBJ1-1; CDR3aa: CASSVSGTKIEAFF; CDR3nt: TGTGCCAGTAGTGTCTCCGGGACTAAGATTGAAGCTTTCTTT
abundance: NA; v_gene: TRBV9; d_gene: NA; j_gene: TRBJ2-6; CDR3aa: CASSAPSGANVLTF; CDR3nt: TGTGCCAGCAGCGCCCCCTCTGGGGCCAACGTCCTGACTTTC
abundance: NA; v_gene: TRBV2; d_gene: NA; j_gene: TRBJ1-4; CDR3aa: CASTRAGSTNEKLFF; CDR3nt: TGTGCCAGTACCAGGGCGGGTTCAACTAATGAAAAACTGTTTTTT
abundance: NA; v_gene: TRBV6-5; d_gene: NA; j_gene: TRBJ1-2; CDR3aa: CASSYSGVSYGYTF; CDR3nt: TGTGCCAGCAGTTACTCCGGTGTATCCTATGGCTACACCTTC
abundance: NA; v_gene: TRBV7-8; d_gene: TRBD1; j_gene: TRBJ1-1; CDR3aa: CASSLVRLGQGATEAFF; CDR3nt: TGTGCCAGCAGCTTAGTGAGGCTTGGACAGGGGGCGACTGAAGCTTTCTTT
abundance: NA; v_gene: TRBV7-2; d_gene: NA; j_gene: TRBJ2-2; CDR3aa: CASSFQGVNTGELFF; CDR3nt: TGTGCCAGCAGCTTCCAGGGAGTAAACACCGGGGAGCTGTTTTTT
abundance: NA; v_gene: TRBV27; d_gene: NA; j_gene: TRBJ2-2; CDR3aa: CASSSYRAANTGELFF; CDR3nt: TGTGCCAGCAGTTCTTACAGGGCCGCGAACACCGGGGAGCTGTTTTTT
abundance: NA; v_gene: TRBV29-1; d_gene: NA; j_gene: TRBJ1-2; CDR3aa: CSVSGTNYGYTF; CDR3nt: TGCAGCGTTTCCGGGACTAACTATGGCTACACCTTC
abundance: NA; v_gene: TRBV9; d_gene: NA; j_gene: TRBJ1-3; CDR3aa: CASSDPGVGNTIYF; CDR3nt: TGTGCCAGCAGCGACCCGGGGGTCGGAAACACCATATATTTT
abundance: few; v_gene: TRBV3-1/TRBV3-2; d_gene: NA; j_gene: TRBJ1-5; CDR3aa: CASSPTVSNQPQHF; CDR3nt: TGTGCCAGCAGCCCGACAGTTAGCAATCAGCCCCAGCATTTT
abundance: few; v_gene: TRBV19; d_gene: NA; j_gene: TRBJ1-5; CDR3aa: CASSSVRHQPQHF; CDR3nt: TGTGCCAGTAGTTCAGTCCGTCATCAGCCCCAGCATTTT
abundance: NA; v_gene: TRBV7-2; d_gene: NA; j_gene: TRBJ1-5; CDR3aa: CASSLRVNNQPQHF; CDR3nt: TGTGCCAGCAGCTTAAGGGTGAATAATCAGCCCCAGCATTTT
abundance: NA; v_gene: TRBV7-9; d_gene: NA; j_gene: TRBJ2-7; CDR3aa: CASSPYRQDLYEQYF; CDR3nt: TGTGCCAGCAGCCCGTACAGACAGGACCTCTACGAGCAGTACTTC
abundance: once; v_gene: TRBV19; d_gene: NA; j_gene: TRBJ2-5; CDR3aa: CASSAQIVGTETQYF; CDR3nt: TGTGCCAGTAGTGCACAAATTGTTGGCACGGAGACCCAGTACTTC
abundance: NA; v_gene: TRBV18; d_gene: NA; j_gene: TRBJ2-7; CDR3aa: CASSSGQIYEQYF; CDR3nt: TGTGCCAGCTCATCCGGACAGATCTACGAGCAGTACTTC
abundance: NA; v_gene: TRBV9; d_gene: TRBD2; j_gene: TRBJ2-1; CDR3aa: CASSVVAGGYNEQFF; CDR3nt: TGTGCCAGCAGCGTAGTAGCGGGGGGGTACAATGAGCAGTTCTTC
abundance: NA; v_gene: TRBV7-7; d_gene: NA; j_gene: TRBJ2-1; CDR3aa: CASSPRLGTTSANEQFF; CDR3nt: TGTGCCAGCAGCCCCCGTCTCGGGACAACGTCGGCCAATGAGCAGTTCTTC
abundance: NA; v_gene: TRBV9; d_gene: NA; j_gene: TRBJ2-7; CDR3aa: CASSVATQGGYEQYF; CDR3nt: TGTGCCAGCAGCGTAGCTACCCAGGGGGGTTACGAGCAGTACTTC
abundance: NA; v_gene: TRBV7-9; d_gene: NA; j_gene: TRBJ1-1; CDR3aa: CASSLGYRDTEAFF; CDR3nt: TGTGCCAGCAGCTTAGGATACAGGGACACTGAAGCTTTCTTT
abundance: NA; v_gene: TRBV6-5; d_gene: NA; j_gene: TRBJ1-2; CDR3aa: CASAGLYGYTF; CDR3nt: TGTGCCAGCGCCGGGCTCTATGGCTACACCTTC
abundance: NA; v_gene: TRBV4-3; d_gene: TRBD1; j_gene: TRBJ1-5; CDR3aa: CASSSRTGPNQPQHF; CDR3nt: TGCGCCAGCAGCTCCCGGACAGGGCCAAATCAGCCCCAGCATTTT
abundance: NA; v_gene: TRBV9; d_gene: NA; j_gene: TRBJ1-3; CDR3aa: CASSVDPNSGNTIYF; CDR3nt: TGTGCCAGCAGCGTAGACCCCAACTCTGGAAACACCATATATTTT
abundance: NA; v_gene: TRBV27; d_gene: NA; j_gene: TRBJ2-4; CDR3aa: CASSPWGGGGGGPKNIQYF; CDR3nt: TGTGCCAGCAGTCCCTGGGGCGGGGGAGGAGGGGGACCCAAAAACATTCAGTACTTC
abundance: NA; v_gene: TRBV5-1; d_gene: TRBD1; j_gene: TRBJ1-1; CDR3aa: CASSSGQGSTTEAFF; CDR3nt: TGCGCCAGCAGCTCCGGACAGGGATCGACCACTGAAGCTTTCTTT
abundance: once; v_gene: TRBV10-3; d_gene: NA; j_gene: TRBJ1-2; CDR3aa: CAISDVGKGYTF; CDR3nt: TGTGCCATCAGTGACGTGGGGAAGGGCTACACCTTC
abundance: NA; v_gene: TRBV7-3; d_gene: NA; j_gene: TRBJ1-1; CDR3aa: CASSLSLDTEAFF; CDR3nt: TGTGCCAGCAGCTTATCACTGGACACTGAAGCTTTCTTT
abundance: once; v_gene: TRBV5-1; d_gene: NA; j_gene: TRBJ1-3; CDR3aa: CASSRGSSGNTIYF; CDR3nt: TGCGCCAGCAGCCGCGGCAGCTCTGGAAACACCATATATTTT
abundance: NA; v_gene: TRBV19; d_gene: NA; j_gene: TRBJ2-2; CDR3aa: CASSKNLGGELFF; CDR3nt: TGTGCCAGTAGTAAAAATTTGGGCGGGGAGCTGTTTTTT
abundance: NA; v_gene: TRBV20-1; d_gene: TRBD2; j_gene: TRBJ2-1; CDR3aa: CSASGREGRNNEQFF; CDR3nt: TGCAGTGCTAGTGGAAGGGAGGGGAGGAACAATGAGCAGTTCTTC
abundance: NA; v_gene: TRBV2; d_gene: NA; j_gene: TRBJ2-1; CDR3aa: CASRTREPTPEQFF; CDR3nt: TGTGCCAGCAGAACTAGGGAGCCCACTCCCGAGCAGTTCTTC
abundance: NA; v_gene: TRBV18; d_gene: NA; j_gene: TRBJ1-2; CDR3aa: CASSQDWNYGYTF; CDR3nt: TGTGCCAGCTCCCAGGACTGGAACTATGGCTACACCTTC
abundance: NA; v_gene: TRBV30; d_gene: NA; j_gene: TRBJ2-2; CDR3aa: CARDHTGELFF; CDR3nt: TGTGCCCGGGACCACACCGGGGAGCTGTTTTTT
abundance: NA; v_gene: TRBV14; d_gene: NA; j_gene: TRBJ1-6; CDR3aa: CASSQDYSGGSPLHF; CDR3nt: TGTGCCAGCAGCCAAGATTACAGTGGAGGTTCACCCCTCCACTTT
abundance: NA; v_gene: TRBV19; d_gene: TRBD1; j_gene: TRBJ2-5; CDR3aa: CASRIQGAETQYF; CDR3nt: TGTGCCAGTAGGATACAGGGGGCAGAGACCCAGTACTTC
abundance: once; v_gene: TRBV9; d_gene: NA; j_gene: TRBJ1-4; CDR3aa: CASSVGGSHRLTEKLFF; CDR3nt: TGTGCCAGCAGCGTAGGGGGGAGCCACCGCCTTACTGAAAAACTGTTTTTT
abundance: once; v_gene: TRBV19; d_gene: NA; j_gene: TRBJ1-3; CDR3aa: CASKGSGNTIYF; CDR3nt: TGTGCCAGTAAGGGCTCTGGAAACACCATATATTTT
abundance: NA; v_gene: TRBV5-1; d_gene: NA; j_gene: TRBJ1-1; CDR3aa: CASSLSTGGNTEAFF; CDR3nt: TGCGCCAGCAGCTTATCGACAGGCGGGAACACTGAAGCTTTCTTT
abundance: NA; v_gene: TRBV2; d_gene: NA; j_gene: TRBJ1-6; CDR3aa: CASSEALWNNSPLHF; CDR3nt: TGTGCCAGCAGTGAGGCACTTTGGAATAATTCACCCCTCCACTTT
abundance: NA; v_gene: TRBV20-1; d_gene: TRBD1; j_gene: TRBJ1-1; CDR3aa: CSATDRGTEAFF; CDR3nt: TGCAGTGCTACTGACAGGGGCACTGAAGCTTTCTTT
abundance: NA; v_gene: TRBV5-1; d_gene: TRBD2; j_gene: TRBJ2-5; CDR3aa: CASSYGGNLETQYF; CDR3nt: TGCGCCAGCAGCTACGGGGGGAATCTGGAGACCCAGTACTTC
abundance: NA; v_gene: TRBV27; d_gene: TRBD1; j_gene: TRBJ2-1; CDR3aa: CASSLRTGENYNEQFF; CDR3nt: TGTGCCAGCAGTTTGCGGACAGGGGAAAACTACAATGAGCAGTTCTTC
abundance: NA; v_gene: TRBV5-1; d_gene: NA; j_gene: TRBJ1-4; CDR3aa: CASSLGPGSTTNEKLFF; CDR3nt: TGCGCCAGCAGCTTGGGGCCAGGCAGTACAACTAATGAAAAACTGTTTTTT
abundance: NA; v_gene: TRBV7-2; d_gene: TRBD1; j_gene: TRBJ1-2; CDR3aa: CASSLTGQGYGYTF; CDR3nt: TGTGCCAGCAGCTTAACGGGACAGGGGTATGGCTACACCTTC
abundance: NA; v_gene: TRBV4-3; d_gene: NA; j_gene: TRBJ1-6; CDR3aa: CASSQDRGGSPLHF; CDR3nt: TGCGCCAGCAGCCAAGATAGGGGGGGATCACCCCTCCACTTT
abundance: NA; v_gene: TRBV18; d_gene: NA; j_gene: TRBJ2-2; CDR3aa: CASSRLVGELFF; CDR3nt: TGTGCCAGCTCACGCCTCGTAGGGGAGCTGTTTTTT
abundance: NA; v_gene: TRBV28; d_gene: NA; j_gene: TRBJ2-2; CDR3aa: CASSFGSGAGELFF; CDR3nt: TGTGCCAGCAGTTTCGGCTCCGGAGCCGGGGAGCTGTTTTTT
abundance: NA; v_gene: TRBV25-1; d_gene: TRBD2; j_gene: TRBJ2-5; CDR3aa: CASSELAGRLAGVTQYF; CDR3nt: TGTGCCAGCAGTGAATTAGCAGGGAGACTAGCGGGAGTGACCCAGTACTTC